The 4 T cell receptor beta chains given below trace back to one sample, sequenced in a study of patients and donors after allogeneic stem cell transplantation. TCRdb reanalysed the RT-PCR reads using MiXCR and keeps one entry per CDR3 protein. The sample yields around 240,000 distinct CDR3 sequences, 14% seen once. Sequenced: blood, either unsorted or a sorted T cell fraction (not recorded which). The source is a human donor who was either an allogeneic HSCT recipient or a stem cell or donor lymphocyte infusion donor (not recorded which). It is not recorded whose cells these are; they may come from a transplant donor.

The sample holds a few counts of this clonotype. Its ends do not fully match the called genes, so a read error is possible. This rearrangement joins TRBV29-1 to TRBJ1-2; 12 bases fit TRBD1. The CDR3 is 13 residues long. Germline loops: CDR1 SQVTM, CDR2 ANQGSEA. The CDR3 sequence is CSVERGQGASARF. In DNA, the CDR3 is TGCAGCGTTGAAAGGGGACAGGGGGCCAGCGCCCGCTTC.

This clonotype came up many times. The CDR3 nucleotides read TGTGCCAGCAGCCATACAGGGGGCTCCGGCACTGAAGCTTTCTTT. It yields the protein CASSHTGGSGTEAFF. This chain uses TRBV5-8 with TRBJ1-1, with 9 bases matching TRBD1. The ends lost 4 bases at V and 4 bases at J; junction bases unmatched: 8. Looked up from germline, CDR1 is SGHTS and CDR2 is YDEGEE. This CDR3 is 15 amino acids long.

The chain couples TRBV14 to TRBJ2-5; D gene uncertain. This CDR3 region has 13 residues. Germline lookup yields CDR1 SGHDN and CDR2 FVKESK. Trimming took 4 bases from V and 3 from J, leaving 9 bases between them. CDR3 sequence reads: CASSPGPKETQYF. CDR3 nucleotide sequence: TGTGCCAGCAGCCCCGGGCCCAAAGAGACCCAGTACTTC.

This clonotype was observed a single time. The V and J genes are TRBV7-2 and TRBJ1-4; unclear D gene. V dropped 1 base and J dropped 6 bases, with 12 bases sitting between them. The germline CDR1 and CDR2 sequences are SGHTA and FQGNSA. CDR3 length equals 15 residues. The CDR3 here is CASSLGAGPDEKLFF. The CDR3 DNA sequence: TGTGCCAGCAGCTTAGGGGCAGGTCCGGATGAAAAACTGTTTTTT.